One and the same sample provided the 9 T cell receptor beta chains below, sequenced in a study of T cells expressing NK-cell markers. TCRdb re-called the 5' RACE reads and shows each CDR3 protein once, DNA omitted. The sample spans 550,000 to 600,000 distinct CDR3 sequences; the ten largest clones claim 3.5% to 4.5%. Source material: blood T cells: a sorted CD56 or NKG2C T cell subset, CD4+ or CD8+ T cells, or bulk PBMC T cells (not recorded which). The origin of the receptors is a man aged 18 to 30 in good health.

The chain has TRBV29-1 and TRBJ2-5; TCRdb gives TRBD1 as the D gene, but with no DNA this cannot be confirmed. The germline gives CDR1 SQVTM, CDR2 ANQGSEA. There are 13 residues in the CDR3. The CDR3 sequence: CSVEETGVETQYF.

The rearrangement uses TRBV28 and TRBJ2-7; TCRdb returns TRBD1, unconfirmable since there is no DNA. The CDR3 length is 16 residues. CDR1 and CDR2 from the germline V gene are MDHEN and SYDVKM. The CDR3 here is CASSLLGQGRTSEQYF.

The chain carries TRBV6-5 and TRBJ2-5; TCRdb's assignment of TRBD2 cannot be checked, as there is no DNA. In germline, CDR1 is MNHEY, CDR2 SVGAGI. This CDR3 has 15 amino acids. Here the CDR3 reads CASSYGGAGQETQYF.

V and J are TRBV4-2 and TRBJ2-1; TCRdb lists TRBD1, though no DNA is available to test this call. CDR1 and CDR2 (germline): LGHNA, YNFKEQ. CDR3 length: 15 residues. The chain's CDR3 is CASSQDSGGLNEQFF.

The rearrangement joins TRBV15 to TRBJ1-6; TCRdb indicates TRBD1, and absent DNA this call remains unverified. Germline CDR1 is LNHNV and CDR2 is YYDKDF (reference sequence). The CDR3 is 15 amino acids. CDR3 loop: CATSRSDRGNSPLHF.

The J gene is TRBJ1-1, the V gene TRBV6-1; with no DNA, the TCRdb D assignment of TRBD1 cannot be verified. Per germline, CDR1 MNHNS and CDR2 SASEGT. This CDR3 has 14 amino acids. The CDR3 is CASSNGQPNTEAFF.

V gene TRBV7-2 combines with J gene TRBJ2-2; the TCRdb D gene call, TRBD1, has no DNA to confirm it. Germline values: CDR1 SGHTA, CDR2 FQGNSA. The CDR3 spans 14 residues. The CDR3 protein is CASSLDRGAGELFF.

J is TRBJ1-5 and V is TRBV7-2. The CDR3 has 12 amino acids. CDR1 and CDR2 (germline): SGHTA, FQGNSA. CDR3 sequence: CASSILNQPQHF.

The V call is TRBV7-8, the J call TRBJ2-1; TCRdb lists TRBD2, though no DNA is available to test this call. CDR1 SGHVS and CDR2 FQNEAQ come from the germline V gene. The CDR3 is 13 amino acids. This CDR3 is CASSLGRGQGRFF.